Shown below are 14 T cell receptor beta chains from a single sample sequenced in a study of blood T cell repertoires in COVID-19. Sequenced by immunoSEQ multiplex PCR; TCRdb stores in-frame clones only, minus some. The table lists some 270,000 clones, over 75% of them singletons. The material sequenced was peripheral blood. These receptors were taken from a woman in her seventies with acute or convalescent COVID-19.

The rearrangement joins TRBV6-2 or TRBV6-3 to TRBJ1-3; D is uncertain. CDR3 length: 16 amino acids. Deletions cut 2 bases from V and 0 bases from J, with 11 bases between. CDR1 and CDR2 from the germline V gene are MNHEY and SVGEGT. CDR3 in DNA: TGTGCCAGCAGTTACGGAGGGTCCGGCTCTGGAAACACCATATATTTT. Its protein is CASSYGGSGSGNTIYF.

This rearrangement joins TRBV2 to TRBJ1-1; no firm D call. V was clipped by 11 bases and J by 1 base, with 14 bases between them. Looked up from germline, CDR1 is SNHLY and CDR2 is FYNNEI. The CDR3 is 13 residues long. CDR3 DNA: TGTGCCGGAGATTTAGTACAGAACACTGAAGCTTTCTTT. It is translated as CAGDLVQNTEAFF.

The chain has TRBV6-5 and TRBJ1-3; no reliable D call. V lost 11 bases and J lost 0, with 11 bases in between. CDR1 and CDR2 from the germline V gene are MNHEY and SVGAGI. This CDR3 region has 13 residues. CDR3 nucleotide sequence: TGTGCCGCTAGCACGCTCTCTGGAAACACCATATATTTT. It is translated as CAASTLSGNTIYF.

The genes are TRBV13 and TRBJ1-2; 10 positions match TRBD1. CDR1 is PRHDT, CDR2 FYEKMQ, per germline (reference sequence). This CDR3 spans 15 amino acids. Trimming at V came to 5 bases and at J to 4 bases, leaving 7 bases not matched to a gene. CDR3 nucleotides: TGTGCCAGCAGCCCAGGGACAGGGGTCCTCTATGGCTACACCTTC. This translates into CASSPGTGVLYGYTF. Using reference TRBV13 and TRBJ1-2 for the parts outside the CDR3, the full variable domain is AAGVIQSPRHLIKEKRETATLKCYPIPRHDTVYWYQQGPGQDPQFLISFYEKMQSDKGSIPDRFSAQQFSDYHSELNMSSLELGDSALYFCASSPGTGVLYGYTFGSGTRLTVV.

J is TRBJ2-1 and V is TRBV19, with D maybe TRBD2 (6 bases). V lost 1 base to trimming and J lost 5 bases, with 15 bases between them. The CDR3 totals 16 residues. Germline CDR1 and CDR2: LNHDA and SQIVND (reference sequence). The DNA of the CDR3 is TGTGCCAGTAGTATAGCGCGGGACTCCCTAAACAATGAGCAGTTCTTC. Its protein product is CASSIARDSLNNEQFF.

Here the CDR3 reads CASSLDRSHGYTF. The CDR3 coding sequence is TGTGCCAGCAGCTTAGATCGGAGCCACGGCTACACCTTC. V and J are TRBV11-2 and TRBJ1-2, with D uncertain. Germline V lookup: CDR1 SGHAT, CDR2 FQNNGV. Trimming pared 0 bases from V and 8 bases from J, leaving 10 bases between. This CDR3 has 13 amino acids. Full variable domain (missing parts from reference TRBV11-2 and TRBJ1-2): EAGVAQSPRYKIIEKRQSVAFWCNPISGHATLYWYQQILGQGPKLLIQFQNNGVVDDSQLPKDRFSAERLKGVDSTLKIQPAKLEDSAVYLCASSLDRSHGYTFGSGTRLTVV.

The J gene is TRBJ1-4, the V gene TRBV2; TRBD1 is a possible D gene (5 bases). With 8 bases removed from V and 5 bases from J, the gap between germline ends came to 15 bases. Per germline, CDR1 SNHLY and CDR2 FYNNEI. The CDR3 has 14 residues. The CDR3 nucleotides are TGTGCCAGCCAAACCGGGACTGTGAATGAAAAACTGTTTTTT. Translation: CASQTGTVNEKLFF.

J is TRBJ2-1 and V is TRBV5-1; the D gene is possibly TRBD2 (5 bases). Germline V gene lookup returns CDR1 SGHRS and CDR2 YFSETQ. This CDR3 region has 16 residues. Trimming took 3 bases from V and 0 from J, leaving 13 bases between them. The CDR3 DNA reads as TGCGCCAGCAGCTCCCGGACTGCCAGCTCCTACAATGAGCAGTTCTTC. It translates to CASSSRTASSYNEQFF.

The rearrangement links TRBV7-6 to TRBJ2-7, with D tentatively TRBD1 (6 bases). CDR3 length: 13 residues. The V end lost 4 bases, the J end lost 7 bases, and 14 bases lay between the germline ends. CDR1 and CDR2 from the germline V gene are SGHVS and FNYEAQ. CDR3 in amino acids: CASSSLQGGEQYF. In DNA, the CDR3 is TGTGCCAGCAGCTCCCTACAGGGCGGGGAGCAGTACTTC. Looking up the rest from reference TRBV7-6 and TRBJ2-7 gives the full variable domain: GAGVSQSPRYKVTKRGQDVALRCDPISGHVSLYWYRQALGQGPEFLTYFNYEAQQDKSGLPNDRFSAERPEGSISTLTIQRTEQRDSAMYRCASSSLQGGEQYFGPGTRLTVT.

The rearrangement joins TRBV6-5 to TRBJ1-1; D gene ambiguous. The CDR3 runs 15 residues. CDR1 and CDR2 (germline): MNHEY, SVGAGI. V shed 2 bases and J shed 0 bases, with 10 bases lying between them. CDR3 sequence (DNA): TGTGCCAGCAGTTACGGGCAGCTAATGAACACTGAAGCTTTCTTT. It codes for CASSYGQLMNTEAFF.

This chain connects TRBV30 to TRBJ1-1; D may be TRBD1 (5 bases). V shed 3 bases and J shed 1 base, with 12 bases lying between them. Germline CDR1 and CDR2: GTSNPN and SVGIG (reference sequence). The CDR3 sequence is 14 residues long. The CDR3 region is CAWSRTRQNTEAFF. CDR3 in DNA: TGTGCCTGGAGCAGGACACGGCAGAACACTGAAGCTTTCTTT.

The chain employs TRBV6-5 and TRBJ1-2; 7 nucleotides match TRBD1. The ends lost 6 bases at V and 3 bases at J; junction bases unmatched: 7. This CDR3 has 14 amino acids. Germline loops: CDR1 MNHEY, CDR2 SVGAGI. CDR3 sequence reads: CASSQPTGDYGYTF. CDR3 coding DNA: TGTGCCAGCAGCCAACCTACAGGGGACTATGGCTACACCTTC.

The V and J genes are TRBV2 and TRBJ2-7; TRBD2 might be the D (6 bases). Germline CDR1 and CDR2: SNHLY and FYNNEI. Trimming removed 4 bases at V and 3 bases at J, with 10 bases between. The CDR3 consists of 13 residues. DNA for the CDR3: TGTGCCAGCAGTGGGCTGGGGGGCTACGAGCAGTACTTC. This encodes CASSGLGGYEQYF.

This sequence joins TRBV6-5 and TRBJ2-3, with TRBD2 identical over 9 bases. The CDR3 extends over 14 amino acids. Per germline, CDR1 MNHEY and CDR2 SVGAGI. V lost 6 bases and J lost 3; bases outside the gene matches: 4. CDR3 protein: CASSLAGVTDTQYF. The CDR3 DNA is TGTGCCAGCAGCTTAGCGGGGGTTACAGATACGCAGTATTTT.